This T cell receptor beta chain was sequenced in a study of T cell repertoires in ileal Crohn's disease. Study as a whole: Median disease duration was approximately eight years; 35% smoked at surgery. About half received postoperative treatment, about a dozen with thiopurines and around 17 anti-TNF. Study-level points and caveats: Clonal expansions were more frequent in active smokers than non-smokers at surgery.

Profiled with immunoSEQ multiplex PCR; TCRdb holds only in-frame clones, not every one. The sample has around 13,000 clones, 65% to 80% seen once. The germline V gene has CDR1 SNHLY and CDR2 FYNNEI. The CDR3 runs to 16 residues. V lost 10 bases and J lost 6; bases outside the gene matches: 13. With regard to this clone: Its antigen is unidentified.

Noted time point: neoterminal ileum biopsy at postoperative endoscopy, about 6 months after surgery. The sample was ileal tissue. This TCR came from an adult with Crohn's disease. The V call is TRBV2, the J call TRBJ2-3; 13 positions agree with TRBD2. Here the CDR3 reads CAKATSGGAGGDTQYF. CDR3 DNA sequence: TGTGCCAAGGCCACTAGCGGGGGGGCCGGGGGTGATACGCAGTATTTT.